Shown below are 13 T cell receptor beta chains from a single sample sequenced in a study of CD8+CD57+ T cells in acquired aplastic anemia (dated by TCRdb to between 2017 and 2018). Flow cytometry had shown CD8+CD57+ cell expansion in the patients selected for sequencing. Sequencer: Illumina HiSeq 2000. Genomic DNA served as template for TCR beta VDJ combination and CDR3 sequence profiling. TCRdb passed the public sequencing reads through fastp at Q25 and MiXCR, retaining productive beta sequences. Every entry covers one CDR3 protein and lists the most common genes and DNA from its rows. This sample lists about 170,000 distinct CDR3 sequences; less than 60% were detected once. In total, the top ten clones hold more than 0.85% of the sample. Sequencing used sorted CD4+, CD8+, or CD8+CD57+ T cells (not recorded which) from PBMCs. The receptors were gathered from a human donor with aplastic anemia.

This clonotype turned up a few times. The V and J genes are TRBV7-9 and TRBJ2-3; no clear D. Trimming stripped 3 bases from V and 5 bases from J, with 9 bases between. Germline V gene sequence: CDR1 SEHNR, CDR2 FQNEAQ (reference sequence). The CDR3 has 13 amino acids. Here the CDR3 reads CASSFDPRDTQYF. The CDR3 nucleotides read TGTGCCAGCAGCTTCGATCCGAGAGATACGCAGTATTTT.

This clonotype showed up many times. The CDR3 DNA reads TGTGCCAGTAGTGAGGACAGGGGTCAGCCCCAGCATTTT. Protein: CASSEDRGQPQHF. The V gene is TRBV19, the J gene TRBJ1-5, with TRBD1 matching 9 bases. The length of the CDR3 is 13 residues. The V segment lost 5 bases and the J segment 6 bases; nucleotides outside the gene matches: 2. CDR1 is LNHDA and CDR2 is SQIVND in the germline V gene (reference sequence).

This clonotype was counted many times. The DNA for the CDR3 is TGTGCCAGTATAGTAGGGGGGGTTGACAATCAGCCCCAGCATTTT. Translation gives CASIVGGVDNQPQHF. This rearrangement joins TRBV19 to TRBJ1-5; D is perhaps TRBD1 (6 bases). V was trimmed by 7 bases and J by 3 bases, leaving 16 bases between them. CDR3 length: 15 amino acids. Germline CDR1 reads LNHDA; CDR2 reads SQIVND (reference sequence).

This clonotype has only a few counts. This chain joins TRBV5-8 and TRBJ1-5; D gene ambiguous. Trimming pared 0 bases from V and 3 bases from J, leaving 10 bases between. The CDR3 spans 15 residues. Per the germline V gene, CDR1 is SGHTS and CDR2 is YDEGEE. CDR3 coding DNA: TGTGCCAGCAGCTTGGGATGGCAGGACAATCAGCCCCAGCATTTT. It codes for CASSLGWQDNQPQHF.

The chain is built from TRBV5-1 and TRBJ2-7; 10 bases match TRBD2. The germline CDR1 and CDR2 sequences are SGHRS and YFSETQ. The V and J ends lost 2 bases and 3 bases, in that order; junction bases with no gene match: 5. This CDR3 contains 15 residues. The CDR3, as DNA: TGCGCCAGCAGCTTAGGACTAGCGGACAACTACGAGCAGTACTTC. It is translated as CASSLGLADNYEQYF.

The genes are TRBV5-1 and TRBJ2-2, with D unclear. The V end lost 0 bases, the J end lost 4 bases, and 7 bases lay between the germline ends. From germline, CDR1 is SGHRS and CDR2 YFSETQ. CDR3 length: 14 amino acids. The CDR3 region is CASSLDTGTGELFF. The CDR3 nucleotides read TGCGCCAGCAGCTTGGACACCGGCACCGGGGAGCTGTTTTTT.

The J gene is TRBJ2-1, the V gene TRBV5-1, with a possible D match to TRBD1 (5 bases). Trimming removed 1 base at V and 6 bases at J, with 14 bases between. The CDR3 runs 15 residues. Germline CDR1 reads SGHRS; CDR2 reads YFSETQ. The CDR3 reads CASSLSAQGGNEQFF. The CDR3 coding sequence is TGCGCCAGCAGCTTGTCGGCTCAGGGTGGCAATGAGCAGTTCTTC. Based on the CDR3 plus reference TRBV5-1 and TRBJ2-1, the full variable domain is KAGVTQTPRYLIKTRGQQVTLSCSPISGHRSVSWYQQTPGQGLQFLFEYFSETQRNKGNFPGRFSGRQFSNSRSEMNVSTLELGDSALYLCASSLSAQGGNEQFFGPGTRLTVL.

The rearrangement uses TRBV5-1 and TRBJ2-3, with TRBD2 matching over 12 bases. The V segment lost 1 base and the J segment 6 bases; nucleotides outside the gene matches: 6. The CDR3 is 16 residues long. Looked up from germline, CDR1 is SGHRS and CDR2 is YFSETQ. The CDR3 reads CASSLRLAGGKDTQYF. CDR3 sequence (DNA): TGCGCCAGCAGCTTGAGGCTAGCGGGGGGGAAGGATACGCAGTATTTT.

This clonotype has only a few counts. The CDR3 DNA follows: TGCAGTGCTAGAGATCGGGAGGCAGCCACCTATGGCTACACCTTC. Translating gives CSARDREAATYGYTF. This chain joins TRBV20-1 and TRBJ1-2; no reliable D call. Trimming removed 0 bases from V and 4 bases from J, with 15 bases in between. CDR1 and CDR2 (germline): DFQATT, SNEGSKA (reference sequence). This CDR3 contains 15 residues.

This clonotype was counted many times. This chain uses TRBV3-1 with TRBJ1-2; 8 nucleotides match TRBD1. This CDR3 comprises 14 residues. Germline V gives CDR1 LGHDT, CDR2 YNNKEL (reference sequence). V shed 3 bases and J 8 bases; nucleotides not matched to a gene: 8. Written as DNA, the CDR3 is TGTGCCAGCAGCCAGGGGGGACAGGCGGGGGGCTACACCTTC. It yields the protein CASSQGGQAGGYTF.

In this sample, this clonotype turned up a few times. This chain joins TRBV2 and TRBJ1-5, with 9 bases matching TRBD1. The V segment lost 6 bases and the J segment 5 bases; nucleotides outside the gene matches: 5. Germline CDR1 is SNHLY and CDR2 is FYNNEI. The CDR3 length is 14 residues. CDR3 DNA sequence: TGTGCCAGCAGCTTCCGGGACAGGGATCAGCCCCAGCATTTT. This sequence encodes CASSFRDRDQPQHF.

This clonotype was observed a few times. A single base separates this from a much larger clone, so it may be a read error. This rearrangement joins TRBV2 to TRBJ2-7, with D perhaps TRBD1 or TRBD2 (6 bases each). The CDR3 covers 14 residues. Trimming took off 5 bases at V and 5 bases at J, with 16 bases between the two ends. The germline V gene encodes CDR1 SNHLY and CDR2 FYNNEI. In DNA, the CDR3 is TGTGCCAGCAGTTACTCGGGGGCAGGGAACGAGCAGTACTTC. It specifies CASSYSGAGNEQYF. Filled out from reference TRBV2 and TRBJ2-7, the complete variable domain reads EPEVTQTPSHQVTQMGQEVILRCVPISNHLYFYWYRQILGQKVEFLVSFYNNEISEKSEIFDDQFSVERPDGSNFTLKIRSTKLEDSAMYFCASSYSGAGNEQYFGPGTRLTVT.

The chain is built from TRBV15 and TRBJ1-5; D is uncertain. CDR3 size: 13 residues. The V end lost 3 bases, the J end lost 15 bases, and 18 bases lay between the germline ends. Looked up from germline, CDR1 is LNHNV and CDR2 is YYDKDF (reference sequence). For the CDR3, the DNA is TGTGCCACCAGCAGGGTTTCGGACCGCCGACGGCATTTT. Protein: CATSRVSDRRRHF.